The clone carrying this T cell receptor beta chain showed up just once. The sample comes from a study of blood T cell repertoires in COVID-19. Germline V lookup: CDR1 SGHAT, CDR2 FQNNGV. This CDR3 is 16 amino acids long. Trimming took 5 bases from V and 0 from J; bases not matched to a gene: 7. Repertoires were generated with immunoSEQ multiplex PCR, while TCRdb's copy carries only in-frame clones and drops some. The sample shows about 46,000 clones, about 87% of them seen only once. The chain couples TRBV11-2 to TRBJ1-5; TRBD1 aligns across 7 bases. The sequenced sample consisted of peripheral blood. This receptor was obtained from a human donor with active COVID-19. The donor label of this sample is uncertain. CDR3 sequence reads: CASSPAGGSSNQPQHF. CDR3 bases: TGTGCCAGCAGCCCCGCAGGGGGTAGTAGCAATCAGCCCCAGCATTTT.